In this sample, the clone carrying this T cell receptor (beta chain) turned up a few times. The data derive from a study of blood T cell repertoires in COVID-19. Turning to the study itself: In each case, the material was cDNA or gDNA derived from T cells, B-cell-depleted T cells, or PBMCs.

In germline, CDR1 is SGDLS, CDR2 YYNGEE. The CDR3 covers 14 residues. The junction had 3 bases not matched to a gene; V was cut back by 1 base and J by 5 bases. As originally analysed: Reference gene primer amplification gave nucleated cell count estimates. The protocol was immunoSEQ multiplex PCR, while the TCRdb copy is restricted to in-frame clones and leaves out a portion. V and J calls and clone size are given by that table; D and trimming were obtained from the DNA. The sample records a few hundred thousand clones, around nine tenths being singletons. Participants were aged about 18 to 89 years from 24 US areas.

The chain joins TRBV9 to TRBJ2-3; 8 positions agree with TRBD2. The material sequenced was PBMCs or T cells enriched from blood (not recorded which). The TCR was taken from a woman aged 55-69 years in a cohort exposed to, infected with or recovered from COVID-19 (not recorded which). The CDR3 DNA reads as TGTGCCAGCAGCGTAAGCGGGAGAGGAGATACGCAGTATTTT. Amino acid sequence: CASSVSGRGDTQYF.